This TCR beta chain was sequenced for a study of blood T cell repertoires in COVID-19. Study information: Researchers got acute and convalescent COVID-19 samples from the United States, Italy and Spain.

Measured with immunoSEQ multiplex PCR; TCRdb has only the in-frame clones, and not every one. The sample includes some 130,000 clones, about 89% of them seen just once. The CDR3 runs 12 residues. The germline V gene has CDR1 SGHTA and CDR2 FQGTGA. V was pared by 6 bases and J by 9 bases, with 12 bases between. The sample was peripheral blood. This sequence originates from a man aged 60 to 69 with active or convalescent COVID-19. The chain combines TRBV7-3 with TRBJ2-1, with D possibly TRBD1 on 5 matching bases. CDR3 sequence reads: CASSQGQGEQFF. Written as DNA, the CDR3 is TGTGCCAGCAGTCAGGGTCAAGGTGAGCAGTTCTTC. Variable domain in full (rest from reference TRBV7-3 and TRBJ2-1): GAGVSQTPSNKVTEKGKYVELRCDPISGHTALYWYRQSLGQGPEFLIYFQGTGAADDSGLPNDRFFAVRPEGSVSTLKIQRTERGDSAVYLCASSQGQGEQFFGPGTRLTVL.